This TCR beta chain was identified during a study of cytomegalovirus exposure and HLA in healthy donors. At collection, donors were nominally healthy, but unrecorded immune exposures were probable. Germline V gives CDR1 KGHSH, CDR2 LQKENI. This CDR3 region has 18 residues. V was clipped by 3 bases and J by 10 bases; unmatched bases: 19. The PCR was carried out with 60 Vbeta primers and 13 Jbeta primers. Here immunoSEQ multiplex PCR was the method, and the copy in TCRdb shows in-frame clones only, minus some. The sample has about 200,000 clones; roughly 80% are singletons. The chain employs TRBV18 and TRBJ2-1, with 9 nucleotides matching TRBD2. The sequence came from a woman aged 18-29 years in good health and CMV-seronegative. The sequenced sample was PBMCs. This CDR3 reads CASSPRLAEGPSPQEQFF. The CDR3 coding sequence is TGTGCCAGCTCACCTAGACTAGCGGAGGGCCCTTCCCCCCAGGAGCAGTTCTTC.